This TCR beta chain was profiled in a study of cytomegalovirus exposure and HLA in healthy donors. Study-level information: Roughly 180 million T cells yielded around 100 million unique TCR beta sequences, as an earlier analysis found.

Germline CDR1 is SEHNR and CDR2 is FQNEAQ (reference sequence). Trimming stripped 5 bases from V and 4 bases from J, with 14 bases between. This CDR3 contains 14 residues. PCR involved 60 Vbeta and 13 Jbeta primers. Under the authors' procedure: An analysis performed later counted about 80 million unique TCR beta chains (roughly 11 million of them shared). The method was immunoSEQ multiplex PCR; TCRdb's version includes in-frame clones alone and lacks a portion of them. V and J calls and clone size follow that table, whereas D and trimming were derived from the DNA. Of fewer than 100,000 clones listed, around 80% were seen once; the top ten hold around 0.76%. Donors counted as nominally healthy when sampled, yet unrecorded immune exposures were likely. This clone is a singleton in its sample. What it binds is unknown. Points from the study as a whole: When analyzed later, the rates of TCR association showed variation by HLA locus, with DRB1 the most and HLA-C the fewest.

The TCR was taken from a woman between 55 and 75 years old in good health and CMV-seronegative. The sample consisted of PBMCs. V gene TRBV7-9 combines with J gene TRBJ1-2; D may be TRBD1 (6 bases). The CDR3 DNA is TGTGCCAGCAGCCCCGACGGACAGTCCTATGGCTACACCTTC. It yields the protein CASSPDGQSYGYTF.